Listed below are T cell receptor beta chains from one sample, sequenced in a study of CD8 T cells in ankylosing spondylitis. TCRdb reprocessed the 5' RACE reads with MiXCR, giving one entry per CDR3 protein. The sample records hundreds of thousands of distinct CDR3 sequences, about 13% being singletons. Sequenced sample: blood, either unsorted or a sorted T cell fraction (not recorded which). Receptors originate from a male donor with ankylosing spondylitis. The CDR3 runs from the conserved cysteine through the conserved F or W. D genes are given only for firm matches. Some rows mark clone size as missing; the rest say once, few, many or name a class of expanded clone.

abundance: many; d_gene: -; v_gene: TRBV7-9; j_gene: TRBJ2-5; CDR3aa: CASSGPLQETQYF; CDR3nt: TGTGCCAGCAGCGGACCCCTCCAAGAGACCCAGTACTTC
abundance: -; d_gene: TRBD1; v_gene: TRBV7-2; j_gene: TRBJ2-5; CDR3aa: CASSLGQGGPYETQYF; CDR3nt: TGTGCCAGCAGCCTAGGACAGGGCGGGCCGTATGAGACCCAGTACTTC
abundance: -; d_gene: TRBD2; v_gene: TRBV20-1; j_gene: TRBJ2-1; CDR3aa: CSARPGTSGGYNEQFF; CDR3nt: TGCAGTGCTAGACCTGGGACTAGCGGGGGCTACAATGAGCAGTTCTTC
abundance: many; d_gene: -; v_gene: TRBV20-1; j_gene: TRBJ2-3; CDR3aa: CSAPVSSIGDTQYF; CDR3nt: TGCAGTGCTCCCGTTTCATCGATCGGAGATACGCAGTATTTT
abundance: few; d_gene: TRBD2; v_gene: TRBV7-9; j_gene: TRBJ2-3; CDR3aa: CASSWGTGGDTQYF; CDR3nt: TGTGCCAGCAGCTGGGGCACGGGGGGTGATACGCAGTATTTT
abundance: -; d_gene: TRBD2; v_gene: TRBV5-1; j_gene: TRBJ2-3; CDR3aa: CASSLMPSGRALETDTQYF; CDR3nt: TGCGCCAGCAGCTTGATGCCCAGCGGGAGGGCCCTGGAGACAGATACGCAGTATTTT
abundance: few; d_gene: TRBD2; v_gene: TRBV10-3; j_gene: TRBJ2-6; CDR3aa: CAISGLLAVYSGANVLTF; CDR3nt: TGTGCCATCAGTGGGTTACTAGCGGTTTACTCTGGGGCCAACGTCCTGACTTTC
abundance: few; d_gene: -; v_gene: TRBV20-1; j_gene: TRBJ2-5; CDR3aa: CSAPQTGPQQETQYF; CDR3nt: TGCAGTGCTCCTCAGACAGGTCCGCAACAAGAGACCCAGTACTTC
abundance: many; d_gene: -; v_gene: TRBV29-1; j_gene: TRBJ2-1; CDR3aa: CSTRRGSYNEQFF; CDR3nt: TGCAGCACGAGAAGGGGGTCCTACAATGAGCAGTTCTTC
abundance: -; d_gene: -; v_gene: TRBV12-3/TRBV12-4; j_gene: TRBJ2-7; CDR3aa: CASSSQGEQYF; CDR3nt: TGTGCCAGCAGTTCGCAGGGAGAGCAGTACTTC
abundance: few; d_gene: -; v_gene: TRBV29-1; j_gene: TRBJ1-2; CDR3aa: CSVGERESSGYTF; CDR3nt: TGCAGCGTTGGGGAGAGGGAATCGTCTGGCTACACCTTC
abundance: few; d_gene: -; v_gene: TRBV18; j_gene: TRBJ2-2; CDR3aa: CASSPPSTRDTGELFF; CDR3nt: TGTGCCAGCTCACCACCTTCGACCCGGGACACCGGGGAGCTGTTTTTT
abundance: few; d_gene: -; v_gene: TRBV7-8; j_gene: TRBJ1-5; CDR3aa: CASSLDYGQQPQHF; CDR3nt: TGTGCCAGCAGCTTAGATTATGGACAGCAGCCCCAGCATTTT
abundance: few; d_gene: -; v_gene: TRBV20-1; j_gene: TRBJ2-3; CDR3aa: CSARPRGDTQYF; CDR3nt: TGCAGTGCTAGACCCCGGGGAGATACGCAGTATTTT
abundance: few; d_gene: -; v_gene: TRBV20-1; j_gene: TRBJ2-5; CDR3aa: CSARGPGRGETQYF; CDR3nt: TGCAGTGCTAGAGGTCCGGGGCGCGGAGAGACCCAGTACTTC
abundance: few; d_gene: -; v_gene: TRBV7-2; j_gene: TRBJ2-3; CDR3aa: CASSFDPAVQDTQYF; CDR3nt: TGTGCCAGCAGCTTTGATCCGGCGGTTCAAGATACGCAGTATTTT
abundance: -; d_gene: -; v_gene: TRBV5-5; j_gene: TRBJ2-2; CDR3aa: CASFTPNTGELFF; CDR3nt: TGTGCCAGCTTTACACCGAACACCGGGGAGCTGTTTTTT
abundance: -; d_gene: -; v_gene: TRBV15; j_gene: TRBJ1-2; CDR3aa: CATSRGGDYGYTF; CDR3nt: TGTGCCACCAGCAGAGGGGGGGACTATGGCTACACCTTC